The 12 T cell receptor beta chains below were found in one sample sequenced in a study of cytomegalovirus exposure and HLA in healthy donors. The PCR had 60 Vbeta and 13 Jbeta primers. The table came from immunoSEQ multiplex PCR; TCRdb's copy has only in-frame clones and leaves some out. The top ten clones hold roughly 2% of a sample with 250,000 to 300,000 clones, almost 85% of them seen once. Sequencing was performed on PBMCs. The receptors stem from a woman in her 40s in good health and CMV-seropositive.

This clone has just a few counts. V gene TRBV2 combines with J gene TRBJ2-3, with TRBD2 as a possible D gene (8 bases). The CDR3 runs 17 residues. V shed 7 bases and J shed 2 bases, with 22 bases lying between them. CDR1 is SNHLY and CDR2 is FYNNEI in the germline V gene. CDR3 residues: CASNRGLAGPATDTQYF. CDR3 nucleotides: TGTGCCAGCAACAGGGGATTAGCGGGGCCGGCCACAGATACGCAGTATTTT.

V usage is TRBV5-4 and J usage is TRBJ2-2; a weak D match, TRBD1 (5 bases). The CDR3 is 16 amino acids. Trimming removed 2 bases at V and 5 bases at J, with 16 bases between. The V gene's germline CDR1 is SGHNT and CDR2 YYREEE (reference sequence). The CDR3 reads CASSFMGPQKTGELFF. As DNA, the CDR3 is TGTGCCAGCAGCTTTATGGGGCCTCAGAAAACCGGGGAGCTGTTTTTT.

The V gene is TRBV7-2, the J gene TRBJ1-1; TRBD1 matches at 7 bases. CDR1 and CDR2 from the germline V gene are SGHTA and FQGNSA. V shed 5 bases, J shed 1 base, and the junction held 4 bases outside the gene matches. The CDR3 spans 14 residues. CDR3 region: CASSRDRRNTEAFF. CDR3 bases: TGTGCCAGCAGCAGGGACAGACGGAACACTGAAGCTTTCTTT.

The J gene is TRBJ2-2, the V gene TRBV9, with 9 positions matching TRBD1. This CDR3 is built from 17 residues. Germline-derived CDR1 and CDR2 are SGDLS and YYNGEE. The J segment lost 7 bases and the V segment lost 2 bases, leaving 12 bases of the junction unmatched. CDR3 DNA: TGTGCCAGCAGCGTGGGGAGGGGGACAGGGTCTGGCGGGGAGCTGTTTTTT. This encodes CASSVGRGTGSGGELFF.

This clone was seen just once. The gene calls are TRBV6-5 and TRBJ2-5; 9 bases align to TRBD1. The J call could be wrong; TRBJ2-7 is a better fit for the DNA end. This CDR3 comprises 15 residues. Germline V gives CDR1 MNHEY, CDR2 SVGAGI. The CDR3 DNA follows: TGTGCCAGCACCACGAGGGACAGGGCAAGGTACGAGCAGTACTTC. Its translation is CASTTRDRARYEQYF.

CDR3 loop: CASSPLAGYEQYF. CDR3 DNA: TGTGCCAGCAGCCCACTAGCGGGATACGAGCAGTACTTC. The rearrangement joins TRBV28 to TRBJ2-7; the match to TRBD2 covers 10 bases. Germline V gene data show CDR1 as MDHEN and CDR2 as SYDVKM. The ends lost 6 bases at V and 4 bases at J; junction bases unmatched: 3. CDR3 size: 13 residues.

The J gene is TRBJ2-5, the V gene TRBV15, with TRBD1 matching over 8 bases. V shed 1 base, J shed 4 bases, and the junction held 11 bases outside the gene matches. The germline V gene encodes CDR1 LNHNV and CDR2 YYDKDF (reference sequence). The CDR3 is 17 amino acids. The chain's CDR3 is CATSRGQDRVASETQYF. CDR3 bases: TGTGCCACCAGCAGAGGACAGGACAGGGTGGCGTCAGAGACCCAGTACTTC.

Of note for this clone: The sample holds other DNA sequences that translate to the same CDR3. The rearrangement joins TRBV29-1 to TRBJ1-1, with TRBD1 matching 8 bases. The junction had 3 bases not matched to a gene; V was cut back by 4 bases and J by 5 bases. The CDR3 sequence is 12 residues long. CDR1 and CDR2 (germline): SQVTM, ANQGSEA. The CDR3 spells CSVGDRGTEAFF. Here the CDR3 DNA reads TGCAGCGTTGGCGACAGGGGAACTGAAGCTTTCTTT.

This chain joins TRBV29-1 and TRBJ1-1, with D possibly matching TRBD1 (6 bases). V was clipped by 6 bases and J by 0 bases, with 11 bases between them. CDR1 SQVTM and CDR2 ANQGSEA come from the germline V gene. The CDR3 length is 13 residues. CDR3 region: CSVKQGMNTEAFF. CDR3 DNA: TGCAGCGTGAAACAGGGTATGAACACTGAAGCTTTCTTT.

The J gene is TRBJ2-7, the V gene TRBV27; TRBD2 matches 13 bases. The V segment lost 8 bases and the J segment 3 bases; nucleotides outside the gene matches: 7. The germline CDR1 and CDR2 sequences are MNHEY and SMNVEV (reference sequence). The CDR3 loop spans 15 amino acids. In DNA form, the CDR3 reads TGTGCCAGCGGACTAGCGGGAGATAAAGTCTACGAGCAGTACTTC. The encoded protein is CASGLAGDKVYEQYF.

This rearrangement joins TRBV10-3 to TRBJ2-7, with 7 bases lining up with TRBD2. This CDR3 region has 13 residues. Losses at the gene ends were 11 bases for V and 4 bases for J; bases not matched to a gene: 11. CDR1 ENHRY and CDR2 SYGVKD come from the germline V gene. The CDR3 here is CAVSREREYEQYF. The CDR3 nucleotides read TGTGCCGTCTCCAGGGAGCGGGAATACGAGCAGTACTTC.

This chain uses TRBV11-2 with TRBJ1-2; 8 bases match TRBD1. CDR1 and CDR2 from the germline V gene are SGHAT and FQNNGV. The ends lost 5 bases at V and 0 bases at J; junction bases unmatched: 2. The CDR3 has 14 amino acids. The CDR3 DNA sequence: TGTGCCAGCAGCCCGGGACAGGCTAACTATGGCTACACCTTC. The encoded protein is CASSPGQANYGYTF.